This TCR beta chain derives from a study of control samples from healthy donors and cancer patients. V was cut by 0 bases and J by 2 bases, with 13 bases left in between. This CDR3 has 16 residues. Germline V gives CDR1 SGDLS, CDR2 YYNGEE. Some clones are missing from TCRdb's copy, which holds only in-frame ones; the method was immunoSEQ multiplex PCR. The sample carries tens of thousands of clones, approximately 95% recorded once. This sequence originates from a woman aged 18-29 years in good health. The sequenced sample was blood. The V call is TRBV9, the J call TRBJ2-3; perhaps TRBD1 as D (6 bases). CDR3 nucleotide sequence: TGTGCCAGCAGCGTAGGTTTACAGGGAAACACAGATACGCAGTATTTT. Translating gives CASSVGLQGNTDTQYF.